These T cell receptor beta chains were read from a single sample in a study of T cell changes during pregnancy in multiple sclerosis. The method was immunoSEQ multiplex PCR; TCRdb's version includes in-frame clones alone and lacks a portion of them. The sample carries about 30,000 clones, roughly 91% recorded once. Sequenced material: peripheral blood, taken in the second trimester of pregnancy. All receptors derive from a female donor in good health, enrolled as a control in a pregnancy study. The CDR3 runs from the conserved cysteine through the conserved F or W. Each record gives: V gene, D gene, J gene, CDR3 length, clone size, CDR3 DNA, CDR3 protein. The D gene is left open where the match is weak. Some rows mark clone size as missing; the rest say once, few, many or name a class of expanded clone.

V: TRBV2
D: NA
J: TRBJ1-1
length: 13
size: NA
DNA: TGTGCCAGCAGGGGGCAGGGTGGGACTGAAGCTTTCTTT
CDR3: CASRGQGGTEAFF

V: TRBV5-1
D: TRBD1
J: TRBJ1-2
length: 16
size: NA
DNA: TGCGCCAGCAGCTCACCATCCCAGGGGGCGCATAGGGGCTACACCTTC
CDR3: CASSSPSQGAHRGYTF

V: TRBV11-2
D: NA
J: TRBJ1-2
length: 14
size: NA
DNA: TGTGCCAGCAGCTCCCTTGGGGGAGGATATGGCTACACCTTC
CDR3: CASSSLGGGYGYTF

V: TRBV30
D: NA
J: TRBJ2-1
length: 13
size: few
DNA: TGTGCCTGGAGTGGCGCGGACAGTGGAGAGCAGTTCTTC
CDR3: CAWSGADSGEQFF

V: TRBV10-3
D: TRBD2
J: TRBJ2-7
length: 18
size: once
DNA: TGTGCCATCAGTGAGTCGATGACTAGCGGGGGGAATTTGAACGAGCAGTACTTC
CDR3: CAISESMTSGGNLNEQYF

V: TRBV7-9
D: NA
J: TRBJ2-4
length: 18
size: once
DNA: TGTGCCAGCACCCAGGGCAGCCTAGAGGAGATGGCCAAAAACATTCAGTACTTC
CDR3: CASTQGSLEEMAKNIQYF

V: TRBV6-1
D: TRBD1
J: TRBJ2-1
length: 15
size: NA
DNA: TGTGCCAGCAGTCGGACAGGGGAGGGTTACAATGAGCAGTTCTTC
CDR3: CASSRTGEGYNEQFF

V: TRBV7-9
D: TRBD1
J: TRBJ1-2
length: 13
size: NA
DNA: TGTGCCAGCAGCCCTGGGACAGCGTATGGCTACACCTTC
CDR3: CASSPGTAYGYTF

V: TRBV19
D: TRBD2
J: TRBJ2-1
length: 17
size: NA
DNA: TGTGCCAGTAGTATCCGCGGGCTAGCGGGGGCATACAATGAGCAGTTCTTC
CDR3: CASSIRGLAGAYNEQFF

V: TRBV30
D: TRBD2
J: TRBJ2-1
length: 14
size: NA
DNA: TGTGCCTGTCTCGCGGGAGTCGGGGGGAATGAGCAGTTCTTC
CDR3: CACLAGVGGNEQFF

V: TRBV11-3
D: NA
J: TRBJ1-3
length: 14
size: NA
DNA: TGTGCCAGCAGCCCCGACACCTCTGGAAACACCATATATTTT
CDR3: CASSPDTSGNTIYF

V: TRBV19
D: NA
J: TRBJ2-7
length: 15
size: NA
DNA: TGTGCCAGTAGTGGCGGGGAACTAGGCCCTGCCGAGCAGTACTTC
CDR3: CASSGGELGPAEQYF

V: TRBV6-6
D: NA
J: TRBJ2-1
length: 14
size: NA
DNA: TGTGCCAGCAGTCATGTGCGGAATAACAATGAGCAGTTCTTC
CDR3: CASSHVRNNNEQFF

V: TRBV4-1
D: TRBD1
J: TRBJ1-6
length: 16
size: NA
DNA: TGCGCCAGCAGCCAAGAACAAGATCAGGGGGGTTCACCCCTCCACTTT
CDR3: CASSQEQDQGGSPLHF

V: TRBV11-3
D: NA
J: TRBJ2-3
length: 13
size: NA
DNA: TGTGCCAGCAGCTTAGTTCCCTCAGATACGCAGTATTTT
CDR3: CASSLVPSDTQYF

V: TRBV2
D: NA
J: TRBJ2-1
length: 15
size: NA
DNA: TGTGCCAGCAGTTCCCAGGGGACGGGATACAATGAGCAGTTCTTC
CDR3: CASSSQGTGYNEQFF

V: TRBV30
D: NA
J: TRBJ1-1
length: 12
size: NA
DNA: TGTGCCTGGACAACAGGGACCACTGAAGCTTTCTTT
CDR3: CAWTTGTTEAFF

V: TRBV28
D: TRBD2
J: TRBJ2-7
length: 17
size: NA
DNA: TGTGCCAGCAGTTTTCGGACTAGCGGGAATCGGGTCCACGAGCAGTACTTC
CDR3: CASSFRTSGNRVHEQYF

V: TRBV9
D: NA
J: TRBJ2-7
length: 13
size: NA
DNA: TGTGCCAGCAGCGTAGCGGGGTCCTACGAGCAGTACTTC
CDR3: CASSVAGSYEQYF

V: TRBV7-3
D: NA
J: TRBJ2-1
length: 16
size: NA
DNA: TGTGCCAGCAGCCGCCCGCAGGGACTTTTGTCCAATGAGCAGTTCTTC
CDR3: CASSRPQGLLSNEQFF

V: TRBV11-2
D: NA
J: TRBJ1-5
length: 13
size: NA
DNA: TGTGCCAGCAGCTTAGACAGGGTACAGCCCCAGCATTTT
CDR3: CASSLDRVQPQHF

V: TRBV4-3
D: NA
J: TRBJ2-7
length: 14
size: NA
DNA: TGCGCCAGCAGCCAAGATCCGGGAACCTACGAGCAGTACTTC
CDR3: CASSQDPGTYEQYF

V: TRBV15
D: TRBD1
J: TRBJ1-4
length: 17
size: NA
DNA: TGTGCCACCAGCAGAGAGTTTCCGGGACAGCGGAATGAAAAACTGTTTTTT
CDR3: CATSREFPGQRNEKLFF

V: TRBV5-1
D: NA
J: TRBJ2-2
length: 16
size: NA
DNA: TGCGCCAGCAGCTTGAATACGCAGGGTGGAACCGGGGAGCTGTTTTTT
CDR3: CASSLNTQGGTGELFF

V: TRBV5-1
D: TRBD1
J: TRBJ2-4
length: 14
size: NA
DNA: TGCGCCAGCAGCTTTTTCGACAGGGAAAACATTCAGTACTTC
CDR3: CASSFFDRENIQYF

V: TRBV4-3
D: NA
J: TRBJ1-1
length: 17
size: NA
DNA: TGCGCCAGCTCTAAAGATTACGGAGGCATCATGAACACTGAAGCTTTCTTT
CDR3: CASSKDYGGIMNTEAFF

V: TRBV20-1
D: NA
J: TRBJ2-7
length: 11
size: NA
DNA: TGCAGTGCTAGAGATCGGAGGGAGCAGTACTTC
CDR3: CSARDRREQYF

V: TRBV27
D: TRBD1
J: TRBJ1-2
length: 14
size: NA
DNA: TGTGCCAGCAGCCTCGGGACAGGCCTCTATGGCTACACCTTC
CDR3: CASSLGTGLYGYTF

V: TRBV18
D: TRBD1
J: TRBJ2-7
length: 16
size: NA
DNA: TGTGCCAGCTCAGTCTCCCCGGGACAGGGGAGTGACGAGCAGTACTTC
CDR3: CASSVSPGQGSDEQYF

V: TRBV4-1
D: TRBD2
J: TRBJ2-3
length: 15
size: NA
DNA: TGCGCCAGCAGCCCCCGGGAGAGGGGAGGGGATACGCAGTATTTT
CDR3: CASSPRERGGDTQYF

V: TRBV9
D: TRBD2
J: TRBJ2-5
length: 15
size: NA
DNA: TGTACCAGCAGCGTAGGGGACGGACTAGATTGGGCCCAGTACTTC
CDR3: CTSSVGDGLDWAQYF

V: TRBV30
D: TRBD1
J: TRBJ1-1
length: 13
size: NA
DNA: TGTGCCTGGAGGGGACAGTACGCCACTGAAGCTTTCTTT
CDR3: CAWRGQYATEAFF

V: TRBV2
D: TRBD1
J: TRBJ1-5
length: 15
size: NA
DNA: TGTGCCAGCAGGAGGACAGGGGAGACCAATCAGCCCCAGCATTTT
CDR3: CASRRTGETNQPQHF

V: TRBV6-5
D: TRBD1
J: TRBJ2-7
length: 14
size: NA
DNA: TGTGCCAGCAGCTCTACAGGGGGGAGCGGCGAGCAGTACTTC
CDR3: CASSSTGGSGEQYF